Given below is one T cell receptor (beta chain) in context. This receptor's antigen is unknown. No qualities accompany the bases; no much larger clone lies one base away. Between the V and J ends, shortened by 2 bases and 7 bases respectively, the junction contains 5 bases. The CDR3 spans 11 residues, from the cysteine through the phenylalanine. CDR3 DNA is the only sequence kept; it has 33 bases, read in frame from the first base. The germline V gene (reference sequence) sets CDR1 to SEHNR and CDR2 to FQNEAQ. These data originate in a study of blood T cell repertoires in COVID-19 (dated by TCRdb to the early 2020s). With respect to the entire study: The collaborator samples originated in the United States, Italy and Spain and spanned the acute and convalescent phases of COVID-19. The prospective study material was composed of cDNA or gDNA derived from T cells, B-cell-depleted T cells, or PBMCs. The dataset comprised deeply sampled blood TCRbeta repertoires from subjects exposed to, actively infected with, or recovered from COVID-19. The repertoires were released in a freely available public database intended as a resource for research on the immune response to SARS-CoV-2. The samples were drawn from the first 160 participants of the ongoing ImmuneRACE study and from more than 1,000 subjects provided by 6 global collaborators. Nearly every sample came with metadata listing a de-identified subject ID, COVID-19 status, age in years and sex. HLA class I and class II types, where available, came from metadata supplied by the sample provider rather than from assay-based typing.

The full study reports these points: How much clinical and demographic metadata was included differed by source and by participant, and the metadata was provided uncurated.

In Seattle, one collaborating source enrolled patients while the infection was active and tracked those patients longitudinally over the course of disease. The collaborating institutions used their own protocols to collect whole blood in K2EDTA tubes. For TCRbeta analysis, collaborators shipped samples in one of three forms: frozen whole blood, isolated PBMCs, or DNA extracted from either of those sample types. TCRbeta CDR3 regions were amplified from genomic DNA by means of the immunoSEQ Assay, a bias-controlled multiplex PCR. The authors' pipeline ran thus. Within the assay, amplification of reference gene primers was used to estimate how many nucleated cells each sample contained. Sequence reads were collapsed and filtered to measure the absolute abundance of every unique TCRbeta CDR3 rearrangement. For each sample, productive Simpson clonality was calculated as the square root of Simpson's diversity index across productive rearrangements. What TCRdb holds here is the immuneACCESS table cut down to in-frame rearrangements. Part of the clones is not present; checked against another copy, under half of the missing clones reflect an unresolved V gene, and the others are unexplained. That table supplies the V and J calls and clone size; D and trimming were determined from the DNA. The sample table holds 85,000 to 100,000 clones, of which 75% to 85% were seen once. The ten largest clones add up to under 5.5% of the sample.

The sequence was collected from a man older than 75 with COVID-19, enrolled during active disease. Sequencing was done on a sample of peripheral blood. This chain joins TRBV7-9 to TRBJ1-1; no D segment can be confidently identified. The CDR3 in this case is CASSLSVEAFF. The DNA reads as follows: TGTGCCAGCAGCTTATCAGTTGAAGCTTTCTTT.